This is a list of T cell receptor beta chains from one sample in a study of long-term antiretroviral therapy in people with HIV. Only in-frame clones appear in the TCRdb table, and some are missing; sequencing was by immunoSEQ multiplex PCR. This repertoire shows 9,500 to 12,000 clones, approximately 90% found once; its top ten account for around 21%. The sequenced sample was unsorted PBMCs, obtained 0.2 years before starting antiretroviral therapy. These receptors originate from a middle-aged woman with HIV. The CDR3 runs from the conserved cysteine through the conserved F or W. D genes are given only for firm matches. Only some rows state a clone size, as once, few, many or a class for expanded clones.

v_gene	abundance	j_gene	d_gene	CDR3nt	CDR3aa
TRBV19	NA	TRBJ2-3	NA	TGTGCCAGTTCAGACTCTTACACAGATACGCAGTATTTT	CASSDSYTDTQYF
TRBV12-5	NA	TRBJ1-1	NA	TGTGCTAGTGGTTTCAAGGGCCCAAACACTGAAGCTTTCTTT	CASGFKGPNTEAFF
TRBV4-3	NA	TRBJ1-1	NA	TGCGCCAGCAGCCAAGACAGGGGGAACACTGAAGCTTTCTTT	CASSQDRGNTEAFF
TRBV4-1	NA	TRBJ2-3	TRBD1	TGCGCCAGCAGCCGGCCGGGACAGGGGGCGGCGAAAACAAGCACAGATACGCAGTATTTT	CASSRPGQGAAKTSTDTQYF
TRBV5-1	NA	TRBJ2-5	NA	TGCGCCAGCAGCTTGGAGGGGGGGTTGGAGACCCAGTACTTC	CASSLEGGLETQYF
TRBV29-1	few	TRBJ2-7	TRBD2	TGCAGCGTTGCACCGGGGGGGAGCTCCTACGAGCAGTACTTC	CSVAPGGSSYEQYF
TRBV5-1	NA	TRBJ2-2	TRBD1	TGCGCCAGCAGCTTACAACAGGGGACGAACACCGGGGAGCTGTTTTTT	CASSLQQGTNTGELFF
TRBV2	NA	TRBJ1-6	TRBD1	TGTGCCAGCAGTGAAATCGCAGGGGGATTAGGTAGAAATTCACCCCTCCACTTT	CASSEIAGGLGRNSPLHF
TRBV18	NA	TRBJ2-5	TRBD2	TGTGCCTCCTCAGGCGGGGGGCATGGAGAGACCCAGTACTTC	CASSGGGHGETQYF
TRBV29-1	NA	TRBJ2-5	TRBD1	TGCAGCGTTGAACAGGGGGCGGAGACCCAGTACTTC	CSVEQGAETQYF
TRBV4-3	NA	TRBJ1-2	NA	TGCGCCAGCAGCCAAGACGGCGGGGATATCTATGGCTACACCTTC	CASSQDGGDIYGYTF
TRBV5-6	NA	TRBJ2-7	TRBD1	TGTGCCAGCAGCCGCAACAGGGGGAAGTACGAGCAGTACTTC	CASSRNRGKYEQYF
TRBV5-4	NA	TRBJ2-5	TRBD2	TGTGCCAGCAGCCACGGGACTAGCCAAGAGACCCAGTACTTC	CASSHGTSQETQYF
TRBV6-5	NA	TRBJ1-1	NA	TGTGCCAGCAGACTCATACAGGGCTGGACTGAAGCTTTCTTT	CASRLIQGWTEAFF
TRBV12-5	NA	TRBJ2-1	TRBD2	TGTGCTAGTGACTCTGGGCGGGGGGGCCAAGTTGAGCAGTTCTTC	CASDSGRGGQVEQFF
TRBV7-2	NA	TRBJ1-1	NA	TGTGCCAGCAGCTTAAGGTGGGGGTCCATGAACACTGAAGCTTTCTTT	CASSLRWGSMNTEAFF
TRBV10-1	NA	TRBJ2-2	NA	TGCGCCAGCAGTGACGGGACGAACACCGGGGAGCTGTTTTTT	CASSDGTNTGELFF
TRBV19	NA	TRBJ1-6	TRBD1	TGTGCCAGTAGTTCCCCACCCGGGACAGTAAATTCACCCCTCCACTTT	CASSSPPGTVNSPLHF
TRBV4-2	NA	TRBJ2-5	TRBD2	TGTGCCAGCAGCCAAGATCCCGGTCTAGCGGGGGGGAATCGTAGGGAGACCCAGTACTTC	CASSQDPGLAGGNRRETQYF
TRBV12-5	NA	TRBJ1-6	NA	TGTGCTAGTGGTTTGGACGTAGCGAGACGACTCCGTAATTCACCCCTCCACTTT	CASGLDVARRLRNSPLHF
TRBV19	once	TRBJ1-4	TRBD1	TGTGCCAGTAGTACTCGACAGGGGACTAATGAAAAACTGTTTTTT	CASSTRQGTNEKLFF
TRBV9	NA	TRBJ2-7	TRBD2	TGTGCCAGCAGCGCCAGACTAGCGGGGGGGAACTACGAGCAGTACTTC	CASSARLAGGNYEQYF
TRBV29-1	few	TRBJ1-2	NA	TGCAGCTCCAGTCAGGGGCCCCTCTGGGGCTACACCTTC	CSSSQGPLWGYTF
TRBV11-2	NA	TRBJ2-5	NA	TGTGCCAGCAGCTTGGACCAAGAGACCCAGTACTTC	CASSLDQETQYF
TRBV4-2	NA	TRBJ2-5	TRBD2	TGTGCCAGCAGCCAAGAATGGCTAGCGGGGGGAGAGACCCAGTACTTC	CASSQEWLAGGETQYF
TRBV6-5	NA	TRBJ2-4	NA	TGTGCCAGCAGTACCACTAGACTAGCCAAAAACATTCAGTACTTC	CASSTTRLAKNIQYF
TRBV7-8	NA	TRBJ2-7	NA	TGTGCCAGCAGCCCCTGGAAGGATCCGGGATACGAGCAGTACTTC	CASSPWKDPGYEQYF
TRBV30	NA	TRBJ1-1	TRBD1	TGTGCCTGGGAGCCGGGACAGGATACTGAAGCTTTCTTT	CAWEPGQDTEAFF
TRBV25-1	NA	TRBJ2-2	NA	TGTGCCAGCAGTGCCCTTGGGGACGGAAACACCGGGGAGCTGTTTTTT	CASSALGDGNTGELFF
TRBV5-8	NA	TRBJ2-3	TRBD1	TGTGCCAGCAGCCTGACAGGGGACACAGATACGCAGTATTTT	CASSLTGDTDTQYF
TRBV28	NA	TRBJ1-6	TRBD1	TGTGCCAGCAGTTTAGGAGACAGGGGTAATTCACCCCTCCACTTT	CASSLGDRGNSPLHF
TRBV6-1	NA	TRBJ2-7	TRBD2	TGTGCCAGCAGTGAAGGACTAGCGGTTACCTACGAGCAGTACTTC	CASSEGLAVTYEQYF
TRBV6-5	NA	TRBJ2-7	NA	TGTGCCAGCAGTCGGGACCGGGCGACCCACGAGCAGTACTTC	CASSRDRATHEQYF
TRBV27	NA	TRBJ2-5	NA	TGTGCCAGCAGTTTAGGTGGGACCGGTGCGGAGACCCAGTACTTC	CASSLGGTGAETQYF
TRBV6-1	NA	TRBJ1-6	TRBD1	TGTGCCAGCAGTGACCCCCAGGGTAGGGGACAGGGGCATTCACCCCTCCACTTT	CASSDPQGRGQGHSPLHF
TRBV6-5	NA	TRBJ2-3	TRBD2	TGTGCCAGCAGTTACTCCGGGGGGGCCACAGATACGCAGTATTTT	CASSYSGGATDTQYF
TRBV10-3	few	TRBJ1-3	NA	TGTGCCATCAGTGAGTCTACGGGTGGCAGCTCTGGAAACACCATATATTTT	CAISESTGGSSGNTIYF
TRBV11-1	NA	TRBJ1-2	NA	TGTGCCAGCAGCCCTTATCAGTCCTATGGCTACACCTTC	CASSPYQSYGYTF
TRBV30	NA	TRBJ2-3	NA	TGTGCCTGGAGTGTTTCCCCAGATACGCAGTATTTT	CAWSVSPDTQYF
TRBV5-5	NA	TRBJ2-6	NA	TGTGCCAGCAGCACGAGGGGGAAGGGCTCTGGGGCCAACGTCCTGACTTTC	CASSTRGKGSGANVLTF
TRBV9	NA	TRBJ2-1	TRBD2	TGTGCCAGCAGCGTAGGAGCGGGGGGCAAACTCTCCTACAATGAGCAGTTCTTC	CASSVGAGGKLSYNEQFF
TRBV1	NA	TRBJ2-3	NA	TGCACCAGCAGCCCCAGCCCGGTGAGCGGGGGCAGCACAGATACGCAGTATTTT	CTSSPSPVSGGSTDTQYF
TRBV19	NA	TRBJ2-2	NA	TGTGCCAGTAGTACCCTAGGGACTGGTAACACCGGGGAGCTGTTTTTT	CASSTLGTGNTGELFF
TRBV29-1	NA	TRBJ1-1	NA	TGCAGCGTTGGGTCAACAGGTTCGACAGCTTTCTTT	CSVGSTGSTAFF
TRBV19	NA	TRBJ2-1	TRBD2	TGTGCCAGTAGTTTTAGCGGGGGCTCCTACAATGAGCAGTTCTTC	CASSFSGGSYNEQFF
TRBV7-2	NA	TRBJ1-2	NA	TGTGCCAGCAGCTTAGTTTCGTTCAGTAGCGCCGTATACTTC	CASSLVSFSSAVYF
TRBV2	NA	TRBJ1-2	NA	TGTGCCAGCATTAGGAGCGGACCCCATGGCTACACCTTC	CASIRSGPHGYTF
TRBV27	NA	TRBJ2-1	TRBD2	TGTGCCAGCAGCTTAAGACTAGCGGGGGGGGATGAGCAGTTCTTC	CASSLRLAGGDEQFF
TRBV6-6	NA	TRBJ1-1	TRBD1	TGTGCCAGCAGTTACAGGGGACAGCAGAACACTGAAGCTTTCTTT	CASSYRGQQNTEAFF
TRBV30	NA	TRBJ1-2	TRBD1	TGTGCCTGGACTCAGGGGGCAAGTGGCTACACCTTC	CAWTQGASGYTF
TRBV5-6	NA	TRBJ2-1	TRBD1	TGTGCCAGCAGCGGATCAACAGGGGTATCGGCGCAGTTCTTC	CASSGSTGVSAQFF
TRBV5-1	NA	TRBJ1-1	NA	TGCGCCAGCAACCAACAGGGCGTGAACACTGAAGCTTTCTTT	CASNQQGVNTEAFF
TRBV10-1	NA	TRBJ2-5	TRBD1	TGCGCCAGCAGTGAACAGGGGGCGGCCAAAGAGACCCAGTACTTC	CASSEQGAAKETQYF
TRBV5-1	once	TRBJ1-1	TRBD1	TGCGCCAGCAGCTTGTTGGGACAGGGTGGGTCTGGGGCTTTCTTT	CASSLLGQGGSGAFF
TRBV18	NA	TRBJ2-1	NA	TGTGCCAGCTCACAAACCGGGACGGACAATGAGCAGTTCTTC	CASSQTGTDNEQFF
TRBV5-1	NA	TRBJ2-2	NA	TGCGCCAGCAGTGCTGGGAGGAGGGACACCGGGGAGCTGTTTTTT	CASSAGRRDTGELFF
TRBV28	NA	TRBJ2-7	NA	TGTGCCAGCAAGCGGGGACAGCCCTACGAGCAGTACTTC	CASKRGQPYEQYF
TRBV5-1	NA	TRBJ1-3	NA	TGCGCCAGCAGCCTTACAGGAAACACCATATATTTT	CASSLTGNTIYF
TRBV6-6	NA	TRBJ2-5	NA	TGTGCCAGCAGTTCCCAAGAGACCCAGTACTTC	CASSSQETQYF
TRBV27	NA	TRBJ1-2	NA	TGTGCCAGCAGTTCCGACCTACAGGGAAACTATGGCTACACCTTC	CASSSDLQGNYGYTF